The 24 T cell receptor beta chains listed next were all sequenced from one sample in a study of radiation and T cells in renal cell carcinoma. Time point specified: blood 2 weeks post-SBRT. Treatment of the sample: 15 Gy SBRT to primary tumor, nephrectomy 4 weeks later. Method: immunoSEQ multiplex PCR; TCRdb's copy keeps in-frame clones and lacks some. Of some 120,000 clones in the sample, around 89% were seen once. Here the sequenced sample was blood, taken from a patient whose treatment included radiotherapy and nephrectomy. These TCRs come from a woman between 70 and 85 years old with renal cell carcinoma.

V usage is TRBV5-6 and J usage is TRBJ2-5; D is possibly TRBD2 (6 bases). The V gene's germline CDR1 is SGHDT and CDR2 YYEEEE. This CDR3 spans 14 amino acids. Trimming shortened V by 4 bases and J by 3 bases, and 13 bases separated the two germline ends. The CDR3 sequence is CASSTPGTEETQYF. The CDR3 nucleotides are TGTGCCAGCAGCACTCCCGGGACTGAAGAGACCCAGTACTTC. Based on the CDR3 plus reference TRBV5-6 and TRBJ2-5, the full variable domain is DAGVTQSPTHLIKTRGQQVTLRCSPKSGHDTVSWYQQALGQGPQFIFQYYEEEERQRGNFPDRFSGHQFPNYSSELNVNALLLGDSALYLCASSTPGTEETQYFGPGTRLLVL.

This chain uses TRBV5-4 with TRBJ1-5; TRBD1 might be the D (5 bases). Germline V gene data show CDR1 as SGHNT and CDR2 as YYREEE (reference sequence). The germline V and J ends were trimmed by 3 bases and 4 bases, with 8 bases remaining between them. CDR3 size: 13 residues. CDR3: CASSWDGNQPQHF. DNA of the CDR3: TGTGCCAGCAGCTGGGACGGAAATCAGCCCCAGCATTTT.

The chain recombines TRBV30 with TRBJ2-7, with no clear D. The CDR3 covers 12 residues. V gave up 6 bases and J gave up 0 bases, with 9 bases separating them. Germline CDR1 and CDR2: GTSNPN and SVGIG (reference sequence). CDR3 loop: CACGRSSYEQYF. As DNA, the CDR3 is TGTGCCTGCGGACGGAGCTCCTACGAGCAGTACTTC.

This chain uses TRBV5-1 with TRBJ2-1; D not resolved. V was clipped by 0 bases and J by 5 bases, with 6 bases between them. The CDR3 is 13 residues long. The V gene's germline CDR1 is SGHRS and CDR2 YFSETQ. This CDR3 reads CASSLVGDNEQFF. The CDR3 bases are TGCGCCAGCAGCTTGGTTGGGGACAATGAGCAGTTCTTC.

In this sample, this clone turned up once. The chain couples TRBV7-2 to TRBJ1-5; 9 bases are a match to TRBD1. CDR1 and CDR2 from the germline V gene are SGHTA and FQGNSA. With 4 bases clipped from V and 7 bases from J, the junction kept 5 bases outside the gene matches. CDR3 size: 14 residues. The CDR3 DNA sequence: TGTGCCAGCAGCTCCACAGGGGGCGGACAGCCCCAGCATTTT. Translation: CASSSTGGGQPQHF. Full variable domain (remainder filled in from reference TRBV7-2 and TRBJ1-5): GAGVSQSPSNKVTEKGKDVELRCDPISGHTALYWYRQSLGQGLEFLIYFQGNSAPDKSGLPSDRFSAERTGGSVSTLTIQRTQQEDSAVYLCASSSTGGGQPQHFGDGTRLSIL.

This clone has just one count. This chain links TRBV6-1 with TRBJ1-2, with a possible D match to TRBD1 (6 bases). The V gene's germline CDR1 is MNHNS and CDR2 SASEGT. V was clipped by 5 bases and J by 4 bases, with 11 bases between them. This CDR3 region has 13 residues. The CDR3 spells CASSHTGSYGYTF. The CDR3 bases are TGTGCCAGCAGTCATACAGGGTCCTATGGCTACACCTTC.

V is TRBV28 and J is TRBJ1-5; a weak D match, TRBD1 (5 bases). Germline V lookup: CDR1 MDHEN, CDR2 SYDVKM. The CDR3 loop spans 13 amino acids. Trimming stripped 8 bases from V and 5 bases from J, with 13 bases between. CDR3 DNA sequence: TGTGCCAGCGTCGGGGACTTTTATCAGCCCCAGCATTTT. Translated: CASVGDFYQPQHF.

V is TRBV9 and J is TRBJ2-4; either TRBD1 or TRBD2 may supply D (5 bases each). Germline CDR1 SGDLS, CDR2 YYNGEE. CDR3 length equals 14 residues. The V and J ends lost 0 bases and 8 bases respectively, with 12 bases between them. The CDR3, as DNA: TGTGCCAGCAGCGTAGAAATCCAGGGAGACATTCAGTACTTC. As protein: CASSVEIQGDIQYF.

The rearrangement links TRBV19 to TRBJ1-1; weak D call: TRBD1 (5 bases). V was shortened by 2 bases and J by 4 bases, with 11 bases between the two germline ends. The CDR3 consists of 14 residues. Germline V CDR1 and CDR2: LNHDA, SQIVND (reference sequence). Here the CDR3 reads CASSIKRGVTEAFF. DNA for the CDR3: TGTGCCAGTAGTATAAAGAGAGGGGTCACTGAAGCTTTCTTT.

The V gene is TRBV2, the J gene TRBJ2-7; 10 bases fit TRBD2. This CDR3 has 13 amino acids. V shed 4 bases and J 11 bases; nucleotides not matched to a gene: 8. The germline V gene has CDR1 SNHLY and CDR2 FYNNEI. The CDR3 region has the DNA TGTGCCAGCAGTGTCGAACTAGCGGGGTCGGAGTACTTC. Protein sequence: CASSVELAGSEYF.

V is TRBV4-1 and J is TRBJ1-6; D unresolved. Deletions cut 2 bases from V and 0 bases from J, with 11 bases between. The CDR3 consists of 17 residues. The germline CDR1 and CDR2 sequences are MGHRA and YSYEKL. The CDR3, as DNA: TGCGCCAGCAGCCAAAAGGGTTCGAGCTCCTATAATTCACCCCTCCACTTT. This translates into CASSQKGSSSYNSPLHF.

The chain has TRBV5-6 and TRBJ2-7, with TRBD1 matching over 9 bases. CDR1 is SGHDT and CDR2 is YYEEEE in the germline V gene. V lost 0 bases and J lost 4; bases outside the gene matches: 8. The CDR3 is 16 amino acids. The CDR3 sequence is CASSLVRGQGTYEQYF. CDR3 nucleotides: TGTGCCAGCAGCTTGGTACGAGGACAGGGGACTTACGAGCAGTACTTC.

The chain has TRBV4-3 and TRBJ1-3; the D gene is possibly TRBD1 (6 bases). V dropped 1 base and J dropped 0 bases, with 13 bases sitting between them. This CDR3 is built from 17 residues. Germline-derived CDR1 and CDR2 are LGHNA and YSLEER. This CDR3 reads CASSQGQGFVSGNTIYF. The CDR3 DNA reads TGCGCCAGCAGCCAAGGGCAGGGGTTTGTCTCTGGAAACACCATATATTTT.

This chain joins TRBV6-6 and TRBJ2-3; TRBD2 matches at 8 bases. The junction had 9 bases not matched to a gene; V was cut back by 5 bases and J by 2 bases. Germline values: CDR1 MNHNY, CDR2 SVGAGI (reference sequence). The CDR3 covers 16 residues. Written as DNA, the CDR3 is TGTGCCAGCAGTGGACTCGGCGGGGGGTCCACAGATACGCAGTATTTT. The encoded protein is CASSGLGGGSTDTQYF.

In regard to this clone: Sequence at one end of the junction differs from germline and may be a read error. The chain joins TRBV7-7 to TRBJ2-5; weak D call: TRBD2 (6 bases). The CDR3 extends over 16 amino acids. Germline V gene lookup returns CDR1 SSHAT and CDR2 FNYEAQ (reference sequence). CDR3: CASSPLATGNQETQYF. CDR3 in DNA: TGTGCTAGCAGCCCACTAGCTACCGGGAACCAAGAGACCCAGTACTTC.

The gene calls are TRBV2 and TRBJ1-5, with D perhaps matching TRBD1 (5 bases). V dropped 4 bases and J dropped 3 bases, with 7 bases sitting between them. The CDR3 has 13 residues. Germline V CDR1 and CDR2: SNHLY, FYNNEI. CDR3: CASSARANQPQHF. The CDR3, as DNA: TGTGCCAGCAGTGCCAGGGCCAATCAGCCCCAGCATTTT.

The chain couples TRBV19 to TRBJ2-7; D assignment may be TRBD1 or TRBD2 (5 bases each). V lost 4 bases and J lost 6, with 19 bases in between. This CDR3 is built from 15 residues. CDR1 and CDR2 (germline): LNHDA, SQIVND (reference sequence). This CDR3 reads CASSTGAAKWSEQYF. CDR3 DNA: TGTGCCAGTAGTACCGGGGCCGCCAAATGGTCCGAGCAGTACTTC.

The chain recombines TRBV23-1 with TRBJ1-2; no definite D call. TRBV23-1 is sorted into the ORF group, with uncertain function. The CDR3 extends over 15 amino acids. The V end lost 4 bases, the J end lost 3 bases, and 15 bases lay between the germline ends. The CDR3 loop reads CASSRTRCYDYGYTF. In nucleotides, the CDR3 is TGCGCCAGCAGTCGTACTAGGTGTTATGACTATGGCTACACCTTC.

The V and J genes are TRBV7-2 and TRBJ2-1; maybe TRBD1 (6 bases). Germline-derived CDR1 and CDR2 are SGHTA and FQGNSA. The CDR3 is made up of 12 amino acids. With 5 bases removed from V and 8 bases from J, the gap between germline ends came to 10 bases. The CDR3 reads CASSPNRDEQFF. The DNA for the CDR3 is TGTGCCAGCAGCCCAAACAGGGATGAGCAGTTCTTC.

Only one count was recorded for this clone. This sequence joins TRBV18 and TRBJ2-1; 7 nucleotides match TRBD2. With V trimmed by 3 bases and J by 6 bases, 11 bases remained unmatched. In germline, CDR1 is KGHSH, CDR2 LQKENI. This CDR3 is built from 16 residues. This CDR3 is CASSPGPGTKFNEQFF. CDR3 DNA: TGTGCCAGCTCACCTGGACCCGGGACTAAATTCAATGAGCAGTTCTTC.

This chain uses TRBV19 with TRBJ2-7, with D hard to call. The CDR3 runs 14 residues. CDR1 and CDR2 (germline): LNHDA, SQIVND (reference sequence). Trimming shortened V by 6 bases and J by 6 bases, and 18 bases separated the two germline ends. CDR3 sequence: CASRSPTYPFEQYF. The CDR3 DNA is TGTGCCAGTAGGTCCCCGACGTACCCATTCGAGCAGTACTTC.

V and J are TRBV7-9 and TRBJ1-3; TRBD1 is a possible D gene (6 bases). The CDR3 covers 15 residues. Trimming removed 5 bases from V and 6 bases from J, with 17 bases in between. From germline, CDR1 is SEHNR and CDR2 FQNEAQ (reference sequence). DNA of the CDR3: TGTGCCAGCAGCGCCCGCCAGGGGTTGGAAAACACCATATATTTT. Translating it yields CASSARQGLENTIYF.

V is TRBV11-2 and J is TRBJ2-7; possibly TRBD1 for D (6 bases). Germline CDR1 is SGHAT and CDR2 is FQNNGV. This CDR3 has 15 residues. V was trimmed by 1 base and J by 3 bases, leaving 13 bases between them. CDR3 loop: CASSLAGLGGYEQYF. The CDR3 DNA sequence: TGTGCCAGCAGCTTAGCGGGGCTAGGGGGCTACGAGCAGTACTTC. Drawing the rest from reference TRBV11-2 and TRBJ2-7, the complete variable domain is EAGVAQSPRYKIIEKRQSVAFWCNPISGHATLYWYQQILGQGPKLLIQFQNNGVVDDSQLPKDRFSAERLKGVDSTLKIQPAKLEDSAVYLCASSLAGLGGYEQYFGPGTRLTVT.

For the CDR3, the DNA is TGTGCCAGCACCGACAGCTACGAGCAGTACTTC. Translated, it gives CASTDSYEQYF. The chain combines TRBV2 with TRBJ2-7; D possibly corresponds to TRBD1 (5 bases). The CDR3 sequence is 11 residues long. V dropped 7 bases and J dropped 3 bases, with 7 bases sitting between them. Germline CDR1 reads SNHLY; CDR2 reads FYNNEI.